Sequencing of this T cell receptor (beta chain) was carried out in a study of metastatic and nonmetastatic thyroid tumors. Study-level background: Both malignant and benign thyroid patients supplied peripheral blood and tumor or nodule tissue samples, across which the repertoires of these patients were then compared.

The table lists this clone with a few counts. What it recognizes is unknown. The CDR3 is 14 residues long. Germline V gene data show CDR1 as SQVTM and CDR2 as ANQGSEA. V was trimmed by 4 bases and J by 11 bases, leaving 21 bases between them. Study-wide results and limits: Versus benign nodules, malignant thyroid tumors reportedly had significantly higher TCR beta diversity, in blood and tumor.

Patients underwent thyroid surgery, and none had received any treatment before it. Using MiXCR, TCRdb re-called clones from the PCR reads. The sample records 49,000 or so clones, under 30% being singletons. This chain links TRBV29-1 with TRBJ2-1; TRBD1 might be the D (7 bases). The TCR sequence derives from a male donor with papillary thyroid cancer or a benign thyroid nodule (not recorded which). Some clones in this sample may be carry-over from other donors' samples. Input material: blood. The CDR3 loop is CSVVGGYTGDKQFF. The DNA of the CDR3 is TGCAGCGTTGTAGGGGGGTACACAGGGGATAAGCAGTTCTTC.